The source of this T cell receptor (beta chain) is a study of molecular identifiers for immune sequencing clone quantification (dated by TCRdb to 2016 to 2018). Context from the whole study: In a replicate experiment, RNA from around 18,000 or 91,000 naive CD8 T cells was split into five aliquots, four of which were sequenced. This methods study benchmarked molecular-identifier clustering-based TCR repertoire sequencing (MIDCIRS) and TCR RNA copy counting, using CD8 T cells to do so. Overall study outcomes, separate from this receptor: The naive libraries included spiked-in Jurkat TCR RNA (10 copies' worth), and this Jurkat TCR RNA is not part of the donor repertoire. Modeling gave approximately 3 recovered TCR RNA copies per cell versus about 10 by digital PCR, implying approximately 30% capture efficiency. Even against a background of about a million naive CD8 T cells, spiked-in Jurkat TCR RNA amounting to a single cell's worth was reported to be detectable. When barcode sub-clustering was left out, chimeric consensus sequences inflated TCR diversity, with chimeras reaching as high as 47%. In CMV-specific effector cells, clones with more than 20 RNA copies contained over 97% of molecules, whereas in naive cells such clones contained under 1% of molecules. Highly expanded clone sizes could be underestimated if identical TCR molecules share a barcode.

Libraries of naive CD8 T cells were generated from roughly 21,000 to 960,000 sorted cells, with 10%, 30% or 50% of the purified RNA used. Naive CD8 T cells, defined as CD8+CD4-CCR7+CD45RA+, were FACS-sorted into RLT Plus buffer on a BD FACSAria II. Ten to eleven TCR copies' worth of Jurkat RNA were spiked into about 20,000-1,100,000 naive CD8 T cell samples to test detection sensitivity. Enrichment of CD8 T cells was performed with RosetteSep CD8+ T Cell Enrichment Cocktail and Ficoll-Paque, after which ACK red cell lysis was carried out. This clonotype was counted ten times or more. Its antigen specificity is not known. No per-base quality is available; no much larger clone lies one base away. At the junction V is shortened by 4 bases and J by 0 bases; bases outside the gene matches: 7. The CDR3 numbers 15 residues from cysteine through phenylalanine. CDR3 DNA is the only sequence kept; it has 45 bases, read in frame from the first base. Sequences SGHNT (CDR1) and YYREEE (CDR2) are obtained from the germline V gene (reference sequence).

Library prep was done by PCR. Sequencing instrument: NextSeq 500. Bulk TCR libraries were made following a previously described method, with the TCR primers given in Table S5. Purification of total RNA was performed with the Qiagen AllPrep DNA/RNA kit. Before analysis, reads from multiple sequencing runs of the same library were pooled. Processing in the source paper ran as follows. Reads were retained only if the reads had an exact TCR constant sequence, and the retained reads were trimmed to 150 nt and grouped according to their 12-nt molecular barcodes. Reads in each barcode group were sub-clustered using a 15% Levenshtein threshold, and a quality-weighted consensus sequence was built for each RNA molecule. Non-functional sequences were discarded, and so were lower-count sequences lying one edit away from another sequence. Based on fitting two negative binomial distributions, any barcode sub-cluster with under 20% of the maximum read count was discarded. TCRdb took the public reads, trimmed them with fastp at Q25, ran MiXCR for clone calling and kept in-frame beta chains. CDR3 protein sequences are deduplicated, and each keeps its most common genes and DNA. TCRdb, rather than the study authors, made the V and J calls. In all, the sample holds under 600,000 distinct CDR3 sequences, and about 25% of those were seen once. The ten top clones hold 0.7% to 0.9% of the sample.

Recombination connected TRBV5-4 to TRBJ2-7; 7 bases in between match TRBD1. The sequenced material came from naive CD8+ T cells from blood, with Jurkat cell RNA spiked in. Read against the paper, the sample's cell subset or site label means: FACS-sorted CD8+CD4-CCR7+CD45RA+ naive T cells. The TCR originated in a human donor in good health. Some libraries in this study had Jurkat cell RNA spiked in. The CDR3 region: CASSRRGQPSYEQYF. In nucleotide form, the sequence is TGTGCCAGCAGCCGTCGGGGACAGCCCTCCTACGAGCAGTACTTC.